The table lists the clone carrying this T cell receptor beta chain with a few counts. Its antigen is unknown. Individual cDNA molecules received unique molecular identifiers in the library. In the authors' methods: The median was roughly 95,000 TCRs per sample, ranging about 20,000 to 700,000. Using its own MiXCR run on the reads, TCRdb lists one record per CDR3 protein. Here the V and J calls rest on TCRdb's processing, not on the authors' analysis. The sample carries roughly 120,000 distinct CDR3 sequences, 8% to 9.5% recorded once. The data belong to a study of human T cells and chemical hapten exposure. At the level of the study: Slight volume differences across pooled libraries mainly accounted for varying per-sample TCR yields.

This CDR3 spans 12 amino acids. CDR1 and CDR2 from the germline V gene are ENHRY and SYGVKD. Trimming took off 9 bases at V and 2 bases at J, with 9 bases between the two ends. From whole blood left unfractionated, total RNA was extracted. Study-level findings and limits: No alteration of TCRs above 1 in 1000 frequency was seen with DPC sensitization.

The rearrangement links TRBV10-3 to TRBJ2-3; D possibly matches TRBD1 or TRBD2 (5 bases each). The sequence was obtained from a human donor in good health. Some clones in this sample may be carry-over from other donors' samples. Sequencing input: whole blood. The CDR3 region has the DNA TGTGCCATAAGGGACCACACAGATACGCAGTATTTT. It translates to CAIRDHTDTQYF.